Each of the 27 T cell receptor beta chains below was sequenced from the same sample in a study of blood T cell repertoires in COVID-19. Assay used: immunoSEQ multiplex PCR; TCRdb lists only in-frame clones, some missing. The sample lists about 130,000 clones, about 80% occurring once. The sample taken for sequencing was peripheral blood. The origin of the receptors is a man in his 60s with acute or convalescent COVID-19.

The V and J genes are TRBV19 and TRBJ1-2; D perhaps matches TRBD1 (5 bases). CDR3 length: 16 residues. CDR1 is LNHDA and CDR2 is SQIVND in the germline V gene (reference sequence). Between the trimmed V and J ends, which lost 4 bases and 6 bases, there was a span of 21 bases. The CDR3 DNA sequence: TGTGCCAGTAGTAATCCGGGGGGACTTTCGGAGGATGGCTACACCTTC. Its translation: CASSNPGGLSEDGYTF.

This chain's CDR3 is CASSLAGVAREQYF. The CDR3 DNA sequence: TGTGCCAGCAGCTTAGCGGGAGTTGCCCGGGAGCAGTACTTC. The rearrangement links TRBV11-2 to TRBJ2-7; TRBD2 might be the D (6 bases). The CDR3 extends over 14 amino acids. Between the trimmed V and J ends, which lost 1 base and 7 bases, there was a span of 14 bases. The germline V gene has CDR1 SGHAT and CDR2 FQNNGV.

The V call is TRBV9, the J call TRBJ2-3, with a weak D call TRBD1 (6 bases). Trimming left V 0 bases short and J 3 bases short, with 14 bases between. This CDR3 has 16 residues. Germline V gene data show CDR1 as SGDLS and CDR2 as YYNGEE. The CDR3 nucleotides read TGTGCCAGCAGCGTAGCTCAGGGGTCGTGGACAGATACGCAGTATTTT. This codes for CASSVAQGSWTDTQYF.

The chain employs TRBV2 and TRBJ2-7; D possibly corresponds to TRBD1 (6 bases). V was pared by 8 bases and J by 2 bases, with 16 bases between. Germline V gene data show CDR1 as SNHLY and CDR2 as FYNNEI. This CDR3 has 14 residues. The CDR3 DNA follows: TGTGCCAGCGGTATCCCGGACAGAGCCTACGAGCAGTACTTC. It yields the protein CASGIPDRAYEQYF.

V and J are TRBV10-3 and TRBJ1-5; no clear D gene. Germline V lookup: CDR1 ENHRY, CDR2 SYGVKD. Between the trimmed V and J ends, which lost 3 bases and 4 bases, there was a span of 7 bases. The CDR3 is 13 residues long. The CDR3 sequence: CAISDQANQPQHF. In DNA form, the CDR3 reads TGTGCCATCAGTGACCAGGCTAATCAGCCCCAGCATTTT.

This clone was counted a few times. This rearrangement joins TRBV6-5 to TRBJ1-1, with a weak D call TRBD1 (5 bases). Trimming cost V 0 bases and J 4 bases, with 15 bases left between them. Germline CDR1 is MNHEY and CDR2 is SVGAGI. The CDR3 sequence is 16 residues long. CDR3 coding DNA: TGTGCCAGCAGTTACTCGACCGACAGTCAAGGCACTGAAGCTTTCTTT. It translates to CASSYSTDSQGTEAFF.

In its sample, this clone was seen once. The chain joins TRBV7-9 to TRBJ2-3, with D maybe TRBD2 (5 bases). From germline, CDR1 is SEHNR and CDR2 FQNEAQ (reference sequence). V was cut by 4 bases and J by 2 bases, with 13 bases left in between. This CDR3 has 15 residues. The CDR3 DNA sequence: TGTGCCAGCAGCTACGAGCTAGCCCTCACAGATACGCAGTATTTT. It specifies CASSYELALTDTQYF.

CDR3 DNA sequence: TGTGCCAGCAGTTCTCCTGGTAGCGGGGCCCCCTACGAGCAGTACTTC. It encodes CASSSPGSGAPYEQYF. This chain connects TRBV28 to TRBJ2-7, with 8 bases lining up with TRBD2. Looked up from germline, CDR1 is MDHEN and CDR2 is SYDVKM. This CDR3 contains 16 residues. With V trimmed by 4 bases and J by 2 bases, 10 bases remained unmatched.

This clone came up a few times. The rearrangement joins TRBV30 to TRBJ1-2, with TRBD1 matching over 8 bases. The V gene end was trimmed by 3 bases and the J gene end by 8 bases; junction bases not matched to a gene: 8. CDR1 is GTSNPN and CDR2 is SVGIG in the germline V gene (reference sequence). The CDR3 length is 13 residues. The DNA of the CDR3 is TGTGCCTGGAGCCGGGACAGGCCTCGAGGCTACACCTTC. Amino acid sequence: CAWSRDRPRGYTF.

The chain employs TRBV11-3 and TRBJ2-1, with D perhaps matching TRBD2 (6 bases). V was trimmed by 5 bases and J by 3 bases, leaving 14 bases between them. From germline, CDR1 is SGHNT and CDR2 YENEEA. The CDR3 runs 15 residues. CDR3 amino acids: CASSPRGTVYNEQFF. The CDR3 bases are TGTGCCAGCAGCCCCCGGGGGACGGTCTACAATGAGCAGTTCTTC. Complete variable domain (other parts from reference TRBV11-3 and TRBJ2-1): EAGVVQSPRYKIIEKKQPVAFWCNPISGHNTLYWYLQNLGQGPELLIRYENEEAVDDSQLPKDRFSAERLKGVDSTLKIQPAELGDSAVYLCASSPRGTVYNEQFFGPGTRLTVL.

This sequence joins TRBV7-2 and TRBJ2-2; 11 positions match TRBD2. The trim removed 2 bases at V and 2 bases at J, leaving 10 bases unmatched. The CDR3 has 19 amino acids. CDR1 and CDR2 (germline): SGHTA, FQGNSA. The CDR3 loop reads CASSLNYRLAGGNTGELFF. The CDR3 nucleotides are TGTGCCAGCAGCTTAAATTATCGCCTAGCGGGAGGAAACACCGGGGAGCTGTTTTTT.

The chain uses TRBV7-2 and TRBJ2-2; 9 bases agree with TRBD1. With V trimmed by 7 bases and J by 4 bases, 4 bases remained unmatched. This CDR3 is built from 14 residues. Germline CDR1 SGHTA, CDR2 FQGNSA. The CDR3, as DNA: TGTGCCAGCAACAGACAGGGGGGCACCGGGGAGCTGTTTTTT. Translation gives CASNRQGGTGELFF.

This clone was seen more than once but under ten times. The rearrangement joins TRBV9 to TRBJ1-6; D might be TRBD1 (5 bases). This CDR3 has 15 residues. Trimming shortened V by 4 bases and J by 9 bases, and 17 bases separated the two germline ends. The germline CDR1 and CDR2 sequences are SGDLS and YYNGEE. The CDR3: CASSPAAGWVSPLHF. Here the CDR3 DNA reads TGTGCCAGCAGCCCGGCGGCAGGGTGGGTTTCACCCCTCCACTTT.

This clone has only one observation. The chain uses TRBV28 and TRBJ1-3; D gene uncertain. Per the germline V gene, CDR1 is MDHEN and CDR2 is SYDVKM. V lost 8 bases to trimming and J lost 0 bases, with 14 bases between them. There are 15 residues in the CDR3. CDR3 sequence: CASAAGLSSGNTIYF. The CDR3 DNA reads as TGTGCCAGCGCCGCGGGCCTCAGCTCTGGAAACACCATATATTTT.

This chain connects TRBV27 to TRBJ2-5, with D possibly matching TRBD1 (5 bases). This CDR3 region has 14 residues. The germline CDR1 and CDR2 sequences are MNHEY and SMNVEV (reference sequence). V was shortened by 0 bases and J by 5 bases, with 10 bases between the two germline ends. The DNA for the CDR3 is TGTGCCAGCAGTTTATCGTCAGGGTGGGAGACCCAGTACTTC. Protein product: CASSLSSGWETQYF.

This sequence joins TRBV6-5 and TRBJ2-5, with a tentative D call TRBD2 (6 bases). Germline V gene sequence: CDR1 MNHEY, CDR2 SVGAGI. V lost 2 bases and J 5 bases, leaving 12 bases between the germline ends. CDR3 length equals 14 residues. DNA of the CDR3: TGTGCCAGCAGTTACGTGACCAGCGGGGAGACCCAGTACTTC. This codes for CASSYVTSGETQYF.

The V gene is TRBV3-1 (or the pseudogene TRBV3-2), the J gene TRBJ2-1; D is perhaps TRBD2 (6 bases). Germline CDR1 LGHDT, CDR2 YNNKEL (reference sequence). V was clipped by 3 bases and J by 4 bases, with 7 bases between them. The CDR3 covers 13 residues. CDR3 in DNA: TGTGCCAGCAGCCAGGGGACTTACAATGAGCAGTTCTTC. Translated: CASSQGTYNEQFF.

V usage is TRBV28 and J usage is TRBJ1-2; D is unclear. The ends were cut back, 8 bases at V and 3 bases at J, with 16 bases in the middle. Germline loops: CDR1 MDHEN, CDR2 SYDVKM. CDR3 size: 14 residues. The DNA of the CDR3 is TGTGCCAGCGCTCCGCGGGGATTCTACTATGGCTACACCTTC. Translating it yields CASAPRGFYYGYTF.

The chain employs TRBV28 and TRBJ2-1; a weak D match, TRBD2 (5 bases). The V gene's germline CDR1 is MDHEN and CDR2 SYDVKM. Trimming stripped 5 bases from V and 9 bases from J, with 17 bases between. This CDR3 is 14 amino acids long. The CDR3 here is CASSPDPGRGEQFF. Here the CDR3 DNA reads TGTGCCAGCAGTCCTGACCCGGGCCGGGGTGAGCAGTTCTTC.

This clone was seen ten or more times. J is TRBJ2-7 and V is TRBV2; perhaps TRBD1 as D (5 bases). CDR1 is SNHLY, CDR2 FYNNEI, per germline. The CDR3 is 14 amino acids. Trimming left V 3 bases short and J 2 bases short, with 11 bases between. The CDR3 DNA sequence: TGTGCCAGCAGTGATCAGACAGCTACCTACGAGCAGTACTTC. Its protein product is CASSDQTATYEQYF.

The CDR3 sequence: CASARGAGNEAFF. CDR3 in DNA: TGTGCCTCAGCTAGGGGCGCTGGGAATGAAGCTTTCTTT. This chain uses TRBV3-1 (or the pseudogene TRBV3-2) with TRBJ1-1; a possible D gene is TRBD1 (5 bases). V was trimmed by 11 bases and J by 7 bases, leaving 20 bases between them. The CDR3 covers 13 residues. Germline CDR1 is LGHDT and CDR2 is YNNKEL (reference sequence).

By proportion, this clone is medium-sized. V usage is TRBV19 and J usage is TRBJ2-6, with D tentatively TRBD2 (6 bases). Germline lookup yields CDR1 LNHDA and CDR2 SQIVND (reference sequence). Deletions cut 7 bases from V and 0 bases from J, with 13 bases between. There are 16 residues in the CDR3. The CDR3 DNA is TGTGCCAGTACGGCAGGCGGGATCTCTGGGGCCAACGTCCTGACTTTC. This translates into CASTAGGISGANVLTF.

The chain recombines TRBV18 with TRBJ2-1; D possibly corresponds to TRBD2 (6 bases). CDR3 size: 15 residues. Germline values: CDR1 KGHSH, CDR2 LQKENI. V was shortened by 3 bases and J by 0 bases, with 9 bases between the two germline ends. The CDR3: CASSPFGGSYNEQFF. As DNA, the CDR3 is TGTGCCAGCTCACCTTTCGGGGGCTCCTACAATGAGCAGTTCTTC.

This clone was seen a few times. CDR3 amino acids: CASRNLRGSYEQYF. The CDR3 DNA is TGTGCCAGCAGAAACCTCCGGGGCTCCTACGAGCAGTACTTC. The gene calls are TRBV11-2 and TRBJ2-7; TRBD2 is a possible D gene (5 bases). V lost 6 bases to trimming and J lost 0 bases, with 12 bases between them. This CDR3 spans 14 amino acids. CDR1 is SGHAT and CDR2 is FQNNGV in the germline V gene.

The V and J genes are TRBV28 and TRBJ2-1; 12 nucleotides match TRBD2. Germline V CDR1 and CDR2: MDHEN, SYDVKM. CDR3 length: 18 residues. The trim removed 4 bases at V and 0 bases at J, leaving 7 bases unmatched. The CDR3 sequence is CASSSTLAGGSSYNEQFF. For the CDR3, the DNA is TGTGCCAGCAGTTCCACCCTAGCGGGAGGGAGCTCCTACAATGAGCAGTTCTTC.

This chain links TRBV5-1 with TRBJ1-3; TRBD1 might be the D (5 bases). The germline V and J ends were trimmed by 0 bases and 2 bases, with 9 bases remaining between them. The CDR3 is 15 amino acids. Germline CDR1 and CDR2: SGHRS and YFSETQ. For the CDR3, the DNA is TGCGCCAGCAGCTTGGGGGGCTTCGCTGGAAACACCATATATTTT. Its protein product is CASSLGGFAGNTIYF.

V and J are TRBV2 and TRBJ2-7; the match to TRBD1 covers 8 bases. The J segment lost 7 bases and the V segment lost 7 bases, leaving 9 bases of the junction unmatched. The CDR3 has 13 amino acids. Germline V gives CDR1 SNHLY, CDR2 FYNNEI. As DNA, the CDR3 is TGTGCCAGCAAACGGCAGGGGGCCGTAGAGCAGTACTTC. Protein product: CASKRQGAVEQYF.